This T cell receptor (beta chain) was sequenced in a study of blood T cell repertoires in COVID-19. The wider study: Samples representing acute and convalescent COVID-19 were sourced from the United States, Italy and Spain. Sources were T cells, B-cell-depleted T cells, or PBMCs; the material itself was cDNA or gDNA.

This CDR3 is built from 14 residues. Trimming took off 2 bases at V and 0 bases at J, with 7 bases between the two ends. CDR1 and CDR2 (germline): GTSNPN, SVGIG (reference sequence). Data came from immunoSEQ multiplex PCR; TCRdb stores just in-frame clones and leaves some out. This table has 120,000 or so clones, about four fifths appearing once. The sample consisted of peripheral blood. The chain employs TRBV30 and TRBJ1-4; the D gene is possibly TRBD1 (5 bases). The source of this sequence is a man between 40 and 49 years old with active or convalescent COVID-19. CDR3 sequence reads: CAWSRGATNEKLFF. The CDR3 region has the DNA TGTGCCTGGAGTCGGGGGGCAACTAATGAAAAACTGTTTTTT.